This T cell receptor beta chain was identified during a study of CD8 T cells in ankylosing spondylitis. TCRdb re-derived calls from the 5' RACE reads in MiXCR, one entry per CDR3 protein. This sample has 150,000 to 200,000 distinct CDR3 sequences, with over 10% found just once. Overall study findings and caveats: Within ankylosing spondylitis blood, a TCR beta motif made up of eight or nine highly homologous variants appeared to be characteristic. Past research had described some motif variants in reactive arthritis synovial fluid and blood.

About this clonotype itself: Antigen specificity is unknown.

There are 13 residues in the CDR3. Trimming pared 8 bases from V and 2 bases from J, leaving 13 bases between. CDR1 is SQVTM and CDR2 is ANQGSEA in the germline V gene. The sample taken for sequencing was blood, either unsorted or a sorted T cell fraction (not recorded which). V is TRBV29-1 and J is TRBJ1-3, with a possible D match to TRBD1 (5 bases). This clonotype was obtained from a female donor with ankylosing spondylitis or in good health (not recorded which). The CDR3 region has the DNA TGCAGCTTTGGGGAGGGGACTGGAAACACCATATATTTT. The encoded protein is CSFGEGTGNTIYF.